The present TCR beta chain was sequenced within a study of technical replicates of blood from a handful of donors. TCRdb keeps only in-frame clones here, not all; method: immunoSEQ multiplex PCR. The table lists some 80,000 clones, roughly 96% of them singletons. Deletions cut 5 bases from V and 6 bases from J, with 7 bases between. CDR3 size: 10 residues. From germline, CDR1 is DFQATT and CDR2 SNEGSKA (reference sequence). Sequencing used T cells isolated from PBMCs. The chain is built from TRBV20-1 and TRBJ1-1; no definite D call. This TCR was recovered from a human donor in good health. The CDR3 DNA follows: TGCAGTGCTGGTTACTCTGAAGCTTTCTTT. Its translation: CSAGYSEAFF.